The source of this T cell receptor (beta chain) is a study of blood T cell repertoires in COVID-19. Recruited during active infection, patients (from Seattle) were subsequently followed longitudinally. Germline values: CDR1 SGDLS, CDR2 YYNGEE. The CDR3 sequence is 15 residues long. The V and J ends lost 0 bases and 5 bases, in that order; junction bases with no gene match: 6. Sequenced by immunoSEQ multiplex PCR; TCRdb stores in-frame clones only, minus some. This table holds roughly 190,000 clones, 82% found once. Sequencing was done on a sample of peripheral blood. The V call is TRBV9, the J call TRBJ2-5; 8 nucleotides align to TRBD1. The sequence came from a woman in her fifties or sixties with COVID-19, enrolled during active disease. CDR3 in DNA: TGTGCCAGCAGCGTAGGAACAGGGGGTTGGGAGACCCAGTACTTC. This translates into CASSVGTGGWETQYF.